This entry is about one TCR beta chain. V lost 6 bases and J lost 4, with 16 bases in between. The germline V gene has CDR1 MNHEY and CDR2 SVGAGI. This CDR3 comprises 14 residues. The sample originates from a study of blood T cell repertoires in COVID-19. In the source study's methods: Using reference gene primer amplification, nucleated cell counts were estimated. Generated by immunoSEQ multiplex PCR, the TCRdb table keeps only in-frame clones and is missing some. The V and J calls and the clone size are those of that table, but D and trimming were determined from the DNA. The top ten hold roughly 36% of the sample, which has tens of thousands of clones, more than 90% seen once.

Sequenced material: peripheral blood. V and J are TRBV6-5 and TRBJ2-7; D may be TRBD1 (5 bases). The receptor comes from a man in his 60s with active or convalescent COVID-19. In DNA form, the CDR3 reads TGTGCCAGCAGCAAGGGGTCCCCAGGGTACGAGCAGTACTTC. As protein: CASSKGSPGYEQYF.